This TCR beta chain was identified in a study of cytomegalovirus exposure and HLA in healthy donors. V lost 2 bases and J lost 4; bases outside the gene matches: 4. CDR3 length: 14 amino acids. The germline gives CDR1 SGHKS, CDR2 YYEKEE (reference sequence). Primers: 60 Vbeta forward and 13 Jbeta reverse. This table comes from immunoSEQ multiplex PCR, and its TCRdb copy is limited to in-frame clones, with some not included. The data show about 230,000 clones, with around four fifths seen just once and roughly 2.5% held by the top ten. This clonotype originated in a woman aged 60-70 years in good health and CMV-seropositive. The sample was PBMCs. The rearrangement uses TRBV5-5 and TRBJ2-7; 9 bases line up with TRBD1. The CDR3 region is CASSLLTGGYEQYF. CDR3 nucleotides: TGTGCCAGCAGCTTATTGACAGGGGGGTACGAGCAGTACTTC.